This entry features one T cell receptor (beta chain) sequence. The data are from a study of blood T cell repertoires in COVID-19. Study as a whole: Samples taken during acute and convalescent COVID-19 were collected in the United States, Italy and Spain. T cells, B-cell-depleted T cells, or PBMCs provided the cDNA or gDNA that served as material.

Authors' processing steps: Amplifying reference gene primers gave estimates of nucleated cell counts. The data were produced by immunoSEQ multiplex PCR, yet TCRdb's version contains in-frame clones alone and is incomplete. V and J calls plus clone size are reproduced from that table; the DNA served to infer D and trimming. The sample has about 70,000 clones, around 81% seen once. Source material: peripheral blood. The receptor comes from a woman in her 70s with acute or convalescent COVID-19.

As DNA, the CDR3 is TGTGCCAGCAGTGCGGGCAGGGGCAATCAGCCCCAGCATTTT. Its protein product is CASSAGRGNQPQHF. This chain uses TRBV2 with TRBJ1-5, with D tentatively TRBD1 (5 bases). The CDR3 has 14 amino acids. Trimming cost V 4 bases and J 2 bases, with 9 bases left between them. The germline CDR1 and CDR2 sequences are SNHLY and FYNNEI. The whole variable domain, filled in from reference TRBV2 and TRBJ1-5, reads EPEVTQTPSHQVTQMGQEVILRCVPISNHLYFYWYRQILGQKVEFLVSFYNNEISEKSEIFDDQFSVERPDGSNFTLKIRSTKLEDSAMYFCASSAGRGNQPQHFGDGTRLSIL.